This T cell receptor beta chain is from a study of PD-L1 blockade in urothelial cancer (dated by TCRdb to about 2017). About the investigation overall: Every patient began therapy in 2014 and was given atezolizumab 1,200 mg intravenously every 3 weeks. About 85% of the roughly 29 patients were males with bladder-origin urothelial cancer, and 18 of 29 reported a prior smoking history. An ECOG performance status of 0 or 1 was recorded for the patients, and 0 to 3 prior chemotherapy regimens had been received by the patients. Blood samples were analyzed at two time points: 3 weeks after treatment start (second dose) and 6 weeks after treatment start. Blood samples yielded a median of around 150,000 T cells and 65,000 to 95,000 unique TCRs, with median clonality roughly 0.085. An exploratory multi-omic analysis was conducted of the somatic, immune and clinical correlates of response to PD-L1 blockade with atezolizumab in urothelial cancer. Pretreatment tumor samples, along with matched peripheral blood serially collected before and after atezolizumab treatment, were subjected to TCR sequencing. Durable clinical benefit was defined as a progression-free survival longer than 6 months, and TCR features were additionally tested against progression-free survival and overall survival. Whole exome sequencing and RNA sequencing of pretreatment tumors were performed alongside TCR sequencing in the same patients. Durable clinical benefit was achieved by nine patients but not by the remaining 20. Some 30 patients had pretreatment blood TCR-seq, about 25 had at least one posttreatment blood collection, and about 25 had tumor TCR-seq. The investigation overall reported the following: Greater expansion of tumor-associated TCR clones in peripheral blood 3 weeks after the start of treatment was observed in patients with durable benefit (n of about 20, p = 0.022). Because the sample size was small (n ≈ 27) and many exploratory analyses were performed, the results are intended to be hypothesis-generating. A pretreatment peripheral blood TCR clonality below the median was linked to improved progression-free and overall survival.

On this clone itself: Its binding antigen is unknown. No clone much larger than this one lies a single base away; base qualities are absent.

Reading the label with the study, this specimen's time point is: peripheral blood 6 weeks after treatment start. A total of under 35 patients with locally advanced or metastatic urothelial carcinoma, treated at Memorial Sloan Kettering on a trial protocol, made up the cohort. Peripheral blood mononuclear cells were collected pretreatment and during treatment, with between 1 and 8 total time points per patient. The Qiagen DNeasy Blood extraction kit was used to purify genomic DNA from total PBMCs and tumor samples. PBMCs were collected pretreatment and during treatment, and were isolated and stored as previously described. The junction shows trimming of 2 bases on V and 0 bases on J, and the gene matches do not reach 4 bases of it. Including cysteine and phenylalanine, the CDR3 has 15 amino acids. Only the CDR3 DNA is retained, 45 bases long and in frame from the first base. CDR1 and CDR2 were assigned from the germline V gene as SQVTM and ANQGSEA.

To estimate absolute template abundance from read counts, synthetic TCR analog templates were spiked into each PCR. Using the immunoSEQ assay, TCRbeta CDR3 regions were amplified from genomic DNA with bias-controlled V and J gene primers. Sequencing of rearranged TCRbeta segments was performed at approximately 20X coverage. Turning to the authors' computational methods: Clustering was used to correct sequencing errors, and CDR3s were annotated against IMGT so that V, D and J genes could be assigned. Downstream analyses used only productive TCRbeta rearrangements and left out out-of-frame or stop-codon sequences. Clonality was computed as one minus Shannon entropy normalized by the log of the number of unique productive sequences. Fisher's exact test with Benjamini-Hochberg correction, using a cutoff of adjusted p below 0.01, was how clones that differed between time points or between blood and tumor were identified. Sourced from immuneACCESS, this table was stored by TCRdb with only in-frame sequences that have V and J called. A share of the clones is absent; for the studies checked, an unresolved V gene accounts for under half, and the remainder has no known explanation. Clone size and V and J calls were adopted from that table, with D and trimming inferred from the DNA. The sample data list about 66,000 clones, and approximately 91% of these were observed just once. 11% of the sample is taken by the ten largest.

Here the sequenced sample was PBMCs, taken around atezolizumab (anti-PD-L1) treatment. The sequence was collected from a man aged 60-69 years with urothelial cancer. The chain is assembled from TRBV29-1 and TRBJ2-4; 7 middle bases align to TRBD2. The DNA is as follows: TGCAGCGTTGAACTCGGGGGGTTAGCCAAAAACATTCAGTACTTC. It encodes CSVELGGLAKNIQYF.